This entry describes one T cell receptor beta chain. The sample belongs to a study of blood T cell repertoires in COVID-19. In the authors' workflow: Amplifying reference gene primers gave estimates of nucleated cell counts. The table came from immunoSEQ multiplex PCR; TCRdb's copy has only in-frame clones and leaves some out. From that table come the V and J calls and clone size; the DNA was used to work out D and trimming. This sample has approximately 310,000 clones, with around 87% found just once. Germline V gene data show CDR1 as SGHAT and CDR2 as FQNNGV. Germline trimming cut 5 bases from V and 3 bases from J; bases unmatched to any gene: 7. CDR3 length equals 16 residues.

The J gene is TRBJ2-7, the V gene TRBV11-2; 13 bases match TRBD2. The sequence was collected from a woman between 45 and 65 years old who had recovered from COVID-19. Sequenced sample: peripheral blood. The CDR3 DNA is TGTGCCAGCAGCGAGGGACTAGCGGGAATAGGCTACGAGCAGTACTTC. Its translation: CASSEGLAGIGYEQYF.